A single sample gave rise to the 31 T cell receptor beta chains below, sequenced in a study of T cell clonality in common variable immunodeficiency. The repertoire was sequenced with immunoSEQ multiplex PCR; TCRdb's copy has only in-frame clones and lacks some. The sample contains about 52,000 clones, none of them singletons. The sequenced sample was peripheral blood mononuclear cells. These receptors were collected from a person aged 18 to 75 in good health.

This clone was seen at least ten times. The read finishes 3 residues shy of the CDR3 end, and the germline J gene is used to complete it. The chain combines TRBV19 with TRBJ2-3; a possible D gene is TRBD1 (6 bases). Trimming removed 3 bases at V and 2 bases at J, with 9 bases between. The CDR3 has 14 residues. Per the germline V gene, CDR1 is LNHDA and CDR2 is SQIVND (reference sequence). The sequenced part of the CDR3 DNA is TGTGCCAGTAGTATGCAGGGACACACAGATACG. As protein: CASSMQGHTDT. The CDR3 reads in full as CASSMQGHTDTQYF.

This clone was recorded at least ten times. This chain's CDR3 is CASSFAGAGELFF. The sequenced CDR3 bases are TGTGCCAGCAGCTTTGCGGGGGCCGGGGAG. The V call is TRBV7-3, the J call TRBJ2-2, with 7 bases aligning to TRBD2. The read ends 3 residues before the CDR3 terminus; that terminus is restored from the germline J gene. This CDR3 is 13 amino acids long. CDR1 is SGHTA and CDR2 is FQGTGA in the germline V gene. V lost 3 bases to trimming and J lost 6 bases; unmatched junction nucleotides: 1.

The table lists this clone with many counts. The read comes to an end 3 residues before the CDR3 does, leaving the germline J gene to fill in the end. The gene calls are TRBV5-6 and TRBJ2-1; D is perhaps TRBD1 (7 bases). Germline values: CDR1 SGHDT, CDR2 YYEEEE. CDR3 length: 15 residues. V was trimmed by 5 bases and J by 2 bases, leaving 14 bases between them. The chain's CDR3 is CASSLGGQPYNEQFF. The sequenced CDR3 bases are TGTGCCAGCAGTCTCGGGGGACAGCCCTACAATGAG.

At least ten counts were recorded for this clone. With the read ending 3 residues before the CDR3 end, the germline J gene is used to fill in that end. This chain uses TRBV18 with TRBJ2-3; the match to TRBD1 covers 7 bases. This CDR3 has 14 amino acids. CDR1 and CDR2 (germline): KGHSH, LQKENI. V gave up 6 bases and J gave up 1 base; unmatched junction bases: 4. The DNA read from the CDR3 is TGTGCCAGCTCCTACAGGGGACGCACAGATACG. The encoded protein is CASSYRGRTDT. The complete CDR3 protein is CASSYRGRTDTQYF.

Details on this clone: From the germline J gene comes the end of the CDR3, since the read stops 3 residues before it. J is TRBJ2-2 and V is TRBV30; 7 nucleotides match TRBD2. This CDR3 contains 15 residues. Germline V gene data show CDR1 as GTSNPN and CDR2 as SVGIG (reference sequence). The V and J ends lost 2 bases and 3 bases, in that order; junction bases with no gene match: 6. CDR3 DNA (partial): TGTGCCTGGAGTCGGCTAGCGGACGACACCGGGGAG. It is translated as CAWSRLADDTGE. In full, the CDR3 is CAWSRLADDTGELFF.

A few counts support this clone. Read sequence stops 3 residues before the CDR3 end, and the germline J gene provides the missing end. The chain employs TRBV6-4 and TRBJ2-5, with 13 nucleotides matching TRBD2. Germline V gene data show CDR1 as MRHNA and CDR2 as SNTAGT. V shed 6 bases and J 4 bases; nucleotides not matched to a gene: 5. The CDR3 loop spans 15 amino acids. Incomplete CDR3 DNA: TGTGCCAGCAGCTGGACTAGCGGGGGTTCAGAGACC. Translation: CASSWTSGGSET. The whole CDR3 sequence reads CASSWTSGGSETQYF.

This clone showed up many times. The observed sequence ends 3 residues before the CDR3 terminus, with the missing tail filled in from the germline J gene. The rearrangement uses TRBV7-3 and TRBJ2-5, with D possibly matching TRBD2 (5 bases). The CDR3 covers 14 residues. The germline V gene encodes CDR1 SGHTA and CDR2 FQGTGA. V lost 5 bases and J 7 bases, leaving 17 bases between the germline ends. CDR3 DNA (partial): TGTGCCAGCAGCGAGGGTCCTCGAGCCCGGACC. It translates to CASSEGPRART. The whole CDR3 is CASSEGPRARTQYF.

This clone has at least ten counts. With the read ending 3 residues before the CDR3 end, the germline J gene is used to fill in that end. The rearrangement links TRBV20-1 to TRBJ2-7; D may be TRBD1 or TRBD2 (5 bases each). The CDR3 contains 13 residues. V was pared by 6 bases and J by 5 bases, with 17 bases between. Germline V gene data show CDR1 as DFQATT and CDR2 as SNEGSKA (reference sequence). The CDR3 bases that were read are TGCAGTGCGCCCGACAGATTGGGAGACGAG. Residues: CSAPDRLGDE. In full, the CDR3 reads CSAPDRLGDEQYF.

This clone was observed many times. The missing CDR3 end, 3 residues past where the read stops, is filled in from the germline J gene. The gene calls are TRBV30 and TRBJ2-2; no clear D. Germline CDR1 is GTSNPN and CDR2 is SVGIG (reference sequence). The V end lost 4 bases, the J end lost 2 bases, and 8 bases lay between the germline ends. This CDR3 is built from 13 residues. The DNA read from the CDR3 is TGTGCCTGGAAGCCGGTCAACACCGGGGAG. Encoded protein: CAWKPVNTGE. The CDR3 as a whole reads CAWKPVNTGELFF.

Many counts were recorded for this clone. This chain's CDR3 is CASSVVAGDNEQYF. The CDR3 DNA, read in part, is TGTGCCAGCAGCGTAGTAGCGGGAGACAACGAG. The chain carries TRBV9 and TRBJ2-7, with TRBD2 matching 9 bases. The missing CDR3 end, 3 residues past where the read stops, is filled in from the germline J gene. The CDR3 sequence is 14 residues long. Germline trimming cut 0 bases from V and 5 bases from J; bases unmatched to any gene: 3. Per germline, CDR1 SGDLS and CDR2 YYNGEE. The full variable domain, in which reference TRBV9 and TRBJ2-7 provide the parts outside the CDR3, is DSGVTQTPKHLITATGQRVTLRCSPRSGDLSVYWYQQSLDQGLQFLIQYYNGEERAKGNILERFSAQQFPDLHSELNLSSLELGDSALYFCASSVVAGDNEQYFGPGTRLTVT.

There are many counts of this clone. Read sequence stops 3 residues before the CDR3 end, and the germline J gene provides the missing end. The V gene is TRBV19, the J gene TRBJ2-4; weak D call: TRBD1 (6 bases). The CDR3 is 14 residues long. Trimming pared 1 base from V and 7 bases from J, leaving 11 bases between. CDR1 and CDR2 from the germline V gene are LNHDA and SQIVND (reference sequence). Partial CDR3 DNA: TGTGCCAGTAGTATAGTTCACAGGGCCAACATT. It codes for CASSIVHRANI. The CDR3 in full is CASSIVHRANIQYF.

There are many counts of this clone. From the germline J gene comes the end of the CDR3, since the read stops 3 residues before it. The V gene is TRBV5-4, the J gene TRBJ1-4; 8 bases match TRBD1. Germline values: CDR1 SGHNT, CDR2 YYREEE (reference sequence). The ends lost 3 bases at V and 3 bases at J; junction bases unmatched: 4. The CDR3 spans 15 residues. This CDR3 is CASSSETGANEKLFF. The DNA read from the CDR3 is TGTGCCAGCAGCTCGGAGACAGGGGCTAATGAAAAA.

Many counts were recorded for this clone. The read is 3 residues too short to cover the CDR3 end, so that end is filled in from the germline J gene. The chain is built from TRBV12-3 or TRBV12-4 and TRBJ2-2, with 8 positions matching TRBD2. Unmatched junction bases numbered 8, after V lost 11 bases and J lost 6 bases. This CDR3 contains 13 residues. The DNA read from the CDR3 is TGTGCCGGGGACTCCGGGAGGGCCGGGGAG. Its translation: CAGDSGRAGE. The CDR3 reads in full as CAGDSGRAGELFF.

This clone occurred many times. The read stops 3 residues short of the end of the CDR3; the missing end is completed from the germline J gene. The chain joins TRBV7-8 to TRBJ1-1; a possible D gene is TRBD1 (6 bases). This CDR3 is built from 14 residues. Trimming cost V 5 bases and J 3 bases, with 13 bases left between them. Germline values: CDR1 SGHVS, CDR2 FQNEAQ. The DNA read from the CDR3 is TGTGCCAGCAGCATAAGGGGGGGGGACACTGAA. Protein product: CASSIRGGDTE. The whole CDR3 is CASSIRGGDTEAFF.

Many counts were recorded for this clone. The CDR3 DNA, read in part, is TGCAGTGCTAGAACCAGAAGCGGGGTTAACACCGGGGAG. Its translation: CSARTRSGVNTGE. The CDR3 in its entirety is CSARTRSGVNTGELFF. The V gene is TRBV20-1, the J gene TRBJ2-2, with TRBD2 matching over 7 bases. The read terminates 3 residues before the CDR3 end, so the remaining end is supplied by the germline J gene. V lost 2 bases and J lost 2; bases outside the gene matches: 8. The CDR3 runs to 16 residues. Germline-derived CDR1 and CDR2 are DFQATT and SNEGSKA (reference sequence).

This clone was detected many times. The read ends 3 residues shy of where the CDR3 ends; the end is completed using the germline J gene. The chain is built from TRBV7-3 and TRBJ1-2; no firm D call. This CDR3 has 13 amino acids. Germline V gives CDR1 SGHTA, CDR2 FQGTGA. CDR3 amino acids: CASSSIGGGGYTF. CDR3 bases read: TGTGCCAGCAGTTCCATTGGAGGCGGCGGC.

This clone was seen many times. The CDR3 extends 3 residues past the end of the read, so its final part is completed from the germline J gene. The V call is TRBV7-8, the J call TRBJ2-1; unclear D gene. The length of the CDR3 is 16 residues. Trimming left V 5 bases short and J 6 bases short, with 20 bases between. Per the germline V gene, CDR1 is SGHVS and CDR2 is FQNEAQ. The part of the CDR3 DNA that was read is TGTGCCAGCAGCCTCCCCCGCGGAGCGTCTCTCAATGAG. This encodes CASSLPRGASLNE. The entire CDR3 protein is CASSLPRGASLNEQFF.

At least ten counts were recorded for this clone. The CDR3 end lies 3 residues beyond the end of the read and is filled in from the germline J gene. The gene calls are TRBV13 and TRBJ2-3; TRBD2 matches 16 bases. Germline-derived CDR1 and CDR2 are PRHDT and FYEKMQ (reference sequence). The V segment lost 4 bases and the J segment 0 bases; nucleotides outside the gene matches: 10. There are 20 residues in the CDR3. CDR3 bases read: TGTGCCAGCAGCTCCGGGACTAGCGGGGGGGGAGACCTTAGCACAGATACG. Translating it yields CASSSGTSGGGDLSTDT. The whole CDR3 is CASSSGTSGGGDLSTDTQYF.

This clone showed up many times. The read stops 3 residues short of the end of the CDR3; the missing end is completed from the germline J gene. This chain uses TRBV20-1 with TRBJ2-1; 9 nucleotides agree with TRBD2. The CDR3 sequence is 15 residues long. The germline CDR1 and CDR2 sequences are DFQATT and SNEGSKA (reference sequence). V lost 6 bases, J lost 8 bases, and 14 bases stayed unmatched. CDR3 loop: CSATTLAGVGDEQFF. The sequenced CDR3 bases are TGCAGTGCGACGACCTTAGCGGGAGTAGGTGATGAG.

This clone was picked up many times. The missing CDR3 end, 3 residues past where the read stops, is filled in from the germline J gene. The J gene is TRBJ1-2, the V gene TRBV20-1, with TRBD1 matching over 8 bases. V was pared by 6 bases and J by 4 bases, with 7 bases of the junction left unmatched. The CDR3 is 13 residues long. Germline values: CDR1 DFQATT, CDR2 SNEGSKA (reference sequence). The part of the CDR3 DNA that was read is TGCAGTGCGCGGACAGGGACCGTCTATGGC. Amino acid sequence: CSARTGTVYG. The full CDR3 protein is CSARTGTVYGYTF.

This clone has ten or more counts. Coverage ceases 3 residues before the CDR3 finishes, and the germline J gene fills in the end. This chain uses TRBV20-1 with TRBJ2-6; D is unresolved. CDR3 size: 17 residues. V lost 0 bases, J lost 0 bases, and 12 bases lay in between. The germline CDR1 and CDR2 sequences are DFQATT and SNEGSKA (reference sequence). Incomplete CDR3 DNA: TGCAGTGCTAGAGATATTCAGGCCTTCTCTGGGGCCAACGTC. Amino acids: CSARDIQAFSGANV. The whole CDR3 is CSARDIQAFSGANVLTF.

This clone was picked up many times. The CDR3 goes on 3 residues after the read ends, and that part is filled in from the germline J gene. This chain uses TRBV7-3 with TRBJ2-2, with 7 bases aligning to TRBD1. CDR1 is SGHTA, CDR2 FQGTGA, per germline. V lost 3 bases, J lost 5 bases, and 3 bases stayed unmatched. The CDR3 extends over 14 amino acids. CDR3 bases read: TGTGCCAGCAGCTTCGGGACAGCGACCGGGGAG. Amino acids: CASSFGTATGE. The entire CDR3 is CASSFGTATGELFF. Based on the CDR3 plus reference TRBV7-3 and TRBJ2-2, the full variable domain is GAGVSQTPSNKVTEKGKYVELRCDPISGHTALYWYRQSLGQGPEFLIYFQGTGAADDSGLPNDRFFAVRPEGSVSTLKIQRTERGDSAVYLCASSFGTATGELFFGEGSRLTVL.

This clone was found many times. The sequence runs out 3 residues before the end of the CDR3; the remainder is reconstructed from the germline J gene. The gene calls are TRBV5-1 and TRBJ1-1; D call uncertain. CDR1 is SGHRS and CDR2 is YFSETQ in the germline V gene. Trimming shortened V by 5 bases and J by 6 bases, and 14 bases separated the two germline ends. The CDR3 extends over 13 amino acids. This CDR3 is CASRMGSNAEAFF. Partial CDR3 DNA: TGCGCCAGCAGGATGGGCAGTAACGCTGAA.

In its sample, this clone was seen many times. The sequenced fragment ends 3 residues before the CDR3 boundary, so the rest is inferred from the germline J gene. The J gene is TRBJ2-1, the V gene TRBV29-1; 14 bases match TRBD2. The CDR3 has 18 residues. In germline, CDR1 is SQVTM, CDR2 ANQGSEA. Trimming removed 6 bases from V and 5 bases from J; junction bases left unmatched: 15. The CDR3 is CSVPRGLAGVSPNNEQFF. CDR3 DNA (partial): TGCAGCGTCCCGAGGGGACTAGCGGGAGTTTCTCCCAACAATGAG.

This clone has just a few counts. The read finishes 3 residues shy of the CDR3 end, and the germline J gene is used to complete it. The chain employs TRBV5-4 and TRBJ2-7; a possible D gene is TRBD2 (6 bases). The germline V and J ends were trimmed by 4 bases and 4 bases, with 18 bases remaining between them. The CDR3 has 15 residues. Per the germline V gene, CDR1 is SGHNT and CDR2 is YYREEE (reference sequence). The CDR3 sequence: CASSPGTPARYEQYF. The CDR3 DNA, read in part, is TGTGCCAGCAGCCCTGGGACTCCGGCCAGGTACGAG. The full variable domain, in which reference TRBV5-4 and TRBJ2-7 provide the parts outside the CDR3, is ETGVTQSPTHLIKTRGQQVTLRCSSQSGHNTVSWYQQALGQGPQFIFQYYREEENGRGNFPPRFSGLQFPNYSSELNVNALELDDSALYLCASSPGTPARYEQYFGPGTRLTVT.

This clone was seen at least ten times. The read is 3 residues too short to cover the CDR3 end, so that end is filled in from the germline J gene. This sequence joins TRBV20-1 and TRBJ1-5, with 7 positions matching TRBD1. The ends lost 1 base at V and 4 bases at J; junction bases unmatched: 16. CDR1 and CDR2 from the germline V gene are DFQATT and SNEGSKA (reference sequence). This CDR3 comprises 18 residues. The part of the CDR3 DNA that was read is TGCAGTGCTAGAGCAAAGCCGGGACAGCAACATCTGAATCAGCCC. Translated, it gives CSARAKPGQQHLNQP. The full CDR3 protein reads CSARAKPGQQHLNQPQHF.

With respect to this clone: A junction end diverges from the germline sequence, so it may reflect a read error. Read coverage stops 3 residues before the CDR3 terminus; the germline J gene supplies the remainder. The same CDR3 also results from other DNA sequences found in this sample. The genes are TRBV19 and TRBJ2-7, with 9 bases matching TRBD2. This CDR3 has 14 amino acids. Per the germline V gene, CDR1 is LNHDA and CDR2 is SQIVND (reference sequence). CDR3 amino acids: CASSGREGFYEQYF. Partial CDR3 DNA: TGCGCCAGCAGTGGGCGGGAGGGCTTCTACGAG.

This clone was seen ten or more times. Coverage ceases 3 residues before the CDR3 finishes, and the germline J gene fills in the end. The chain employs TRBV29-1 and TRBJ2-7; no clear D. The CDR3 spans 13 residues. Per the germline V gene, CDR1 is SQVTM and CDR2 is ANQGSEA. Trimming left V 4 bases short and J 1 base short, with 11 bases between. The part of the CDR3 DNA that was read is TGCAGCGTTGTGTTTGCAGATTCCTACGAG. It encodes CSVVFADSYE. The CDR3 in full is CSVVFADSYEQYF.

This clone was counted at least ten times. The CDR3 end falls 3 residues outside the read, so it is completed with the germline J gene. This chain connects TRBV20-1 to TRBJ1-5, with unresolved D. The length of the CDR3 is 18 residues. Trimming stripped 4 bases from V and 0 bases from J, with 22 bases between. Germline lookup yields CDR1 DFQATT and CDR2 SNEGSKA (reference sequence). The CDR3 loop reads CSAIFAGAAYYSNQPQHF. The covered CDR3 bases are TGCAGTGCTATTTTTGCTGGAGCGGCATACTATAGCAATCAGCCC.

This clone has at least ten counts. The read terminates 3 residues before the CDR3 end, so the remaining end is supplied by the germline J gene. The V call is TRBV5-4, the J call TRBJ1-4; 7 bases are shared with TRBD1. This CDR3 is built from 14 residues. Germline V CDR1 and CDR2: SGHNT, YYREEE (reference sequence). The junction had 8 bases not matched to a gene; V was cut back by 4 bases and J by 8 bases. The part of the CDR3 DNA that was read is TGTGCCAGCAGCCGAAGACAGGGAGAGGAAAAA. Translation gives CASSRRQGEEK. The full CDR3 protein reads CASSRRQGEEKLFF.

The table lists this clone with many counts. The read is 3 residues too short to cover the CDR3 end, so that end is filled in from the germline J gene. V and J are TRBV10-3 and TRBJ2-1, with 7 bases identical to TRBD1. The germline V gene encodes CDR1 ENHRY and CDR2 SYGVKD. V gave up 10 bases and J gave up 5 bases; unmatched junction bases: 8. The CDR3 spans 13 residues. CDR3 DNA (partial): TGTGCCACCAGACAGGGCGCCAACAATGAG. It encodes CATRQGANNE. The CDR3 in its entirety is CATRQGANNEQFF.